The 10 T cell receptor beta chains below all came from one sample that was sequenced in a study of identifying expanded T cells in peripheral blood. Sequenced by immunoSEQ multiplex PCR; TCRdb stores in-frame clones only, minus some. The table lists 100,000 to 150,000 clones, approximately 88% of them singletons. Sequences were obtained from blood. Source of these receptors: a person aged 18 to 69 in good health.

This rearrangement joins TRBV4-3 to TRBJ2-1; TRBD2 agrees at 15 bases. V dropped 4 bases and J dropped 6; count of bases not matched to a gene: 1. Looked up from germline, CDR1 is LGHNA and CDR2 is YSLEER. There are 15 residues in the CDR3. The DNA for the CDR3 is TGCGCCAGCAGCCGGACTAGCGGGGGGGCCAATGAGCAGTTCTTC. The encoded protein is CASSRTSGGANEQFF.

V is TRBV5-6 and J is TRBJ2-2; maybe TRBD1 (6 bases). This CDR3 region has 15 residues. Germline CDR1 reads SGHDT; CDR2 reads YYEEEE. V was shortened by 1 base and J by 4 bases, with 11 bases between the two germline ends. CDR3 DNA sequence: TGTGCCAGCAGCTTGCTGGGGGCCTCCACCGGGGAGCTGTTTTTT. Its protein is CASSLLGASTGELFF.

The chain couples TRBV18 to TRBJ2-6; TRBD2 might be the D (5 bases). The CDR3 is 21 amino acids. V lost 5 bases and J 0 bases, leaving 26 bases between the germline ends. Germline V CDR1 and CDR2: KGHSH, LQKENI. The CDR3 here is CASSTVVRSSPGGSGANVLTF. For the CDR3, the DNA is TGTGCCAGCTCAACCGTGGTTAGGAGCTCGCCTGGAGGCTCTGGGGCCAACGTCCTGACTTTC.

As concerns this clone: Compared with germline, one end of the junction differs, possibly owing to a read error. The V and J genes are TRBV30 and TRBJ1-3, with 8 bases fitting TRBD1. Germline loops: CDR1 GTSNPN, CDR2 SVGIG (reference sequence). This CDR3 region has 12 residues. CDR3 sequence: CAWSAAAGQGVF. The CDR3 DNA reads TGTGCCTGGAGTGCAGCCGCCGGACAGGGCGTATTT.

The chain has TRBV2 and TRBJ2-7; D may correspond to TRBD1 or TRBD2 (6 bases each). Trimming left V 2 bases short and J 4 bases short, with 15 bases between. This CDR3 region has 15 residues. The germline gives CDR1 SNHLY, CDR2 FYNNEI. DNA of the CDR3: TGTGCCAGCAGTGAAAACGGGGGCACTTGGTACGAGCAGTACTTC. As protein: CASSENGGTWYEQYF.

V gene TRBV10-3 combines with J gene TRBJ1-5; tentatively, D is TRBD1 (5 bases). Trimming removed 5 bases from V and 3 bases from J, with 11 bases in between. This CDR3 is built from 14 residues. Per germline, CDR1 ENHRY and CDR2 SYGVKD. The CDR3 DNA is TGTGCCATCAGTACGGGGGACCTCAATCAGCCCCAGCATTTT. Its translation: CAISTGDLNQPQHF.

The count of this clone is one. The chain is built from TRBV6-5 and TRBJ1-4, with D unclear. This CDR3 is 15 amino acids long. V gave up 2 bases and J gave up 0 bases, with 7 bases separating them. CDR1 is MNHEY and CDR2 is SVGAGI in the germline V gene. The CDR3 sequence: CASSYTDATNEKLFF. For the CDR3, the DNA is TGTGCCAGCAGTTACACAGACGCAACTAATGAAAAACTGTTTTTT.

J is TRBJ1-1 and V is TRBV30; 9 nucleotides line up with TRBD1. Germline V lookup: CDR1 GTSNPN, CDR2 SVGIG (reference sequence). After removal of 3 bases from V and 8 bases from J, the junction contained 4 bases not matched to a gene. The CDR3 length is 12 residues. The CDR3 is CAWRQGASEAFF. DNA of the CDR3: TGTGCCTGGAGACAGGGGGCCTCCGAAGCTTTCTTT.

The V gene is TRBV6-5, the J gene TRBJ2-2; possibly TRBD1 for D (5 bases). The CDR3 extends over 13 amino acids. Germline CDR1 reads MNHEY; CDR2 reads SVGAGI. Trimming removed 4 bases from V and 7 bases from J, with 10 bases in between. In DNA form, the CDR3 reads TGTGCCAGCAGTTTTGGACATGTCGGGGAGCTGTTTTTT. It encodes CASSFGHVGELFF.

This clone was counted between two and nine times. The rearrangement joins TRBV6-6 to TRBJ1-6; D gene uncertain. The CDR3 has 16 residues. Trimming shortened V by 2 bases and J by 5 bases, and 13 bases separated the two germline ends. From germline, CDR1 is MNHNY and CDR2 SVGAGI (reference sequence). This CDR3 is CASSYTVLENNSPLHF. The CDR3 DNA sequence: TGTGCCAGCAGTTACACCGTGTTGGAGAATAATTCACCCCTCCACTTT.